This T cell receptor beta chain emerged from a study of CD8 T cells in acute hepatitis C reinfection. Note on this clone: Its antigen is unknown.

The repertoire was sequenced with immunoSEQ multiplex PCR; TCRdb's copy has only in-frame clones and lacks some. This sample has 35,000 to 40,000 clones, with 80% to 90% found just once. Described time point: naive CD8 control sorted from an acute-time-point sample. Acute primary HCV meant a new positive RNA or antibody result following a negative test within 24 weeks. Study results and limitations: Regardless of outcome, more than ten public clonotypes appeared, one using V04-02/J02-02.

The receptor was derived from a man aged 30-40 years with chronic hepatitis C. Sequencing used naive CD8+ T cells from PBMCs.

Here the CDR3 DNA reads TGTGCCAGCAGCTGGGGACAGAGCTCCTACGAGCAGTACTTC. This gives the protein CASSWGQSSYEQYF. This sequence joins TRBV5-6 and TRBJ2-7; 7 positions match TRBD1. The CDR3 spans 14 residues. CDR1 SGHDT and CDR2 YYEEEE come from the germline V gene. V lost 3 bases, J lost 0 bases, and 3 bases stayed unmatched.